This T cell receptor (beta chain) was captured by sequencing in a study of molecular identifiers for immune sequencing clone quantification. General study points: Researchers reportedly could pick up spiked Jurkat TCR RNA from one cell mixed into approximately 910,000 naive cells.

Listed TCR primers and previously described methods were used for bulk TCR libraries. Each CDR3 protein gets one entry after TCRdb re-called the PCR reads with MiXCR. Among over 600,000 distinct CDR3 sequences, just under 20% were seen once, and the ten largest hold approximately 0.9%. Libraries for naive CD8 T cells, which were made from roughly 21,000 to 960,000 sorted cells, drew on 10%, 30% or 50% of the RNA. Researchers sorted naive CD8 T cells as cells that were CD8+CD4-CCR7+CD45RA+. This clonotype was observed many times. Its antigen is not identified. The sequence was obtained from a human donor in good health. Some libraries in this study had Jurkat cell RNA spiked in. The source material was naive CD8+ T cells from blood, with Jurkat cell RNA spiked in. Subset defined: FACS-sorted CD8+CD4-CCR7+CD45RA+ naive T cells.

The CDR3 nucleotides are TGCAGCGTTGAGTGGGGTTGGACAGGTCGGAGTGAGCAGTACTTC. Translation gives CSVEWGWTGRSEQYF. The chain combines TRBV29-1 with TRBJ2-7; 7 bases agree with TRBD1. Germline CDR1 SQVTM, CDR2 ANQGSEA. Trimming at V came to 3 bases and at J to 7 bases, leaving 15 bases not matched to a gene. The CDR3 spans 15 residues.